This T cell receptor beta chain was found in a study of CD8 T cells in Susac syndrome. Random hexamers served to reverse transcribe about 0.5 to 1 ug RNA. TCRdb re-analysed the immunoSEQ multiplex PCR reads in MiXCR, keeping a single row per CDR3 protein. This table has 180,000 or so distinct CDR3 sequences, roughly 95% appearing once. Germline CDR1 LGHDT, CDR2 YNNKEL (reference sequence). V lost 4 bases and J 8 bases, leaving 11 bases between the germline ends. The CDR3 has 12 residues. FACS was used to enrich TEMRA cells, whereas the CD8+ and CD4+ T cells were obtained by negative isolation. Sequenced: CD4+ T cells from PBMCs. J is TRBJ1-1 and V is TRBV3-1, with TRBD1 as a possible D gene (5 bases). This sequence originates from a human donor with multiple sclerosis. The CDR3 region is CASSLGLREAFF. The CDR3 coding sequence is TGTGCCAGCAGCCTGGGACTGCGAGAAGCTTTCTTT.